The 20 T cell receptor beta chains below come from one sample, sequenced in a study of blood T cell repertoires in COVID-19. Using immunoSEQ multiplex PCR, the repertoire was profiled, and TCRdb retains in-frame clones only, with some absent. The table lists 130,000 to 150,000 clones, about 92% of them singletons, with around 1.5% in the top ten. The sequenced sample consisted of peripheral blood. Every receptor here comes from a human donor in a cohort sampled during active COVID-19.

The rearrangement joins TRBV9 to TRBJ2-7; TRBD1 matches at 9 bases. V lost 4 bases, J lost 3 bases, and 5 bases stayed unmatched. In germline, CDR1 is SGDLS, CDR2 YYNGEE. CDR3 length: 14 amino acids. CDR3 protein: CASSRGQGDYEQYF. The CDR3 nucleotides read TGTGCCAGCAGCAGGGGACAGGGAGACTACGAGCAGTACTTC.

The chain carries TRBV11-3 and TRBJ1-1, with D uncertain. V was pared by 5 bases and J by 7 bases, with 14 bases between. The germline V gene has CDR1 SGHNT and CDR2 YENEEA. The CDR3 is made up of 13 amino acids. The CDR3 nucleotides are TGTGCCAGCAGCCAGAGGGCCCGGGATGAAGCTTTCTTT. Translating it yields CASSQRARDEAFF.

The J gene is TRBJ2-5, the V gene TRBV5-1; 7 nucleotides match TRBD2. Trimming at V came to 0 bases and at J to 1 base, leaving 3 bases not matched to a gene. The CDR3 covers 15 residues. Per germline, CDR1 SGHRS and CDR2 YFSETQ. The CDR3 DNA reads TGCGCCAGCAGCTTGGTAGGGACTACCCAAGAGACCCAGTACTTC. It specifies CASSLVGTTQETQYF.

This chain joins TRBV10-2 and TRBJ2-7; D not certain. Germline V CDR1 and CDR2: WSHSY, SAAADI. With 1 base removed from V and 1 base from J, the gap between germline ends came to 5 bases. The CDR3 extends over 13 amino acids. CDR3 nucleotides: TGCGCCAGCAGTGAGTTGACATCCTACGAGCAGTACTTC. This gives the protein CASSELTSYEQYF.

The rearrangement uses TRBV4-2 and TRBJ2-1, with D possibly TRBD2 on 5 matching bases. Between the trimmed V and J ends, which lost 1 base and 7 bases, there was a span of 8 bases. Germline V gives CDR1 LGHNA, CDR2 YNFKEQ. This CDR3 has 13 residues. As DNA, the CDR3 is TGTGCCAGCAGCCAAGCCGGGGAGAATGAGCAGTTCTTC. Translating gives CASSQAGENEQFF.

This chain joins TRBV11-2 and TRBJ2-1; possible D gene TRBD1, 5 bases. Trimming shortened V by 1 base and J by 4 bases, and 8 bases separated the two germline ends. CDR1 is SGHAT and CDR2 is FQNNGV in the germline V gene. The CDR3 consists of 14 residues. In DNA form, the CDR3 reads TGTGCCAGCAGCTTAGCACAGGTATACAATGAGCAGTTCTTC. This sequence encodes CASSLAQVYNEQFF.

The chain links TRBV4-2 to TRBJ1-1, with TRBD1 as a possible D gene (6 bases). This CDR3 comprises 16 residues. Germline V CDR1 and CDR2: LGHNA, YNFKEQ. Trimming stripped 2 bases from V and 3 bases from J, with 16 bases between. The CDR3 protein is CASSQNGGGSYTEAFF. The DNA for the CDR3 is TGTGCCAGCAGCCAAAATGGGGGGGGCAGCTACACTGAAGCTTTCTTT.

The rearrangement joins TRBV3-1 (or the pseudogene TRBV3-2) to TRBJ2-1, with 13 nucleotides matching TRBD2. The J segment lost 1 base and the V segment lost 4 bases, leaving 7 bases of the junction unmatched. Germline V CDR1 and CDR2: LGHDT, YNNKEL (reference sequence). The CDR3 loop spans 18 amino acids. In DNA form, the CDR3 reads TGTGCCAGCAGCCGAGGACTAGCGGGGGCTCGGTCCTACAATGAGCAGTTCTTC. Encoded protein: CASSRGLAGARSYNEQFF.

The V gene is TRBV6-5, the J gene TRBJ1-5; D perhaps matches TRBD1 (6 bases). There are 14 residues in the CDR3. Germline CDR1 and CDR2: MNHEY and SVGAGI. V was trimmed by 8 bases and J by 4 bases, leaving 15 bases between them. The DNA of the CDR3 is TGTGCCAGCGAAAGGTCTAGGGGGAATCAGCCCCAGCATTTT. Residues: CASERSRGNQPQHF.

The gene calls are TRBV15 and TRBJ1-6; 7 bases map to TRBD1. Per the germline V gene, CDR1 is LNHNV and CDR2 is YYDKDF (reference sequence). V shed 1 base and J 7 bases; nucleotides not matched to a gene: 4. The CDR3 is 15 amino acids. CDR3 in amino acids: CATSRGDRENSPLHF. The CDR3, as DNA: TGTGCCACCAGCAGAGGGGACAGAGAGAATTCACCCCTCCACTTT.

V gene TRBV15 combines with J gene TRBJ1-1, with 9 bases identical to TRBD1. V was pared by 2 bases and J by 10 bases, with 11 bases of the junction left unmatched. The V gene's germline CDR1 is LNHNV and CDR2 YYDKDF (reference sequence). The CDR3 length is 15 residues. The CDR3 reads CATSRRDRVGRRAFF. As DNA, the CDR3 is TGTGCCACCAGCAGAAGGGACAGGGTAGGCCGGCGAGCTTTCTTT.

The rearrangement uses TRBV29-1 and TRBJ1-2, with D perhaps matching TRBD1 (5 bases). V lost 3 bases and J 4 bases, leaving 9 bases between the germline ends. Germline assignment: CDR1 SQVTM and CDR2 ANQGSEA. The CDR3 sequence is 12 residues long. The CDR3 loop is CSVDRGGYGYTF. The CDR3, as DNA: TGCAGCGTTGATAGGGGCGGCTATGGCTACACCTTC.

The chain carries TRBV7-9 and TRBJ2-2; 8 positions match TRBD2. Germline lookup yields CDR1 SEHNR and CDR2 FQNEAQ (reference sequence). CDR3 size: 12 residues. Here the CDR3 DNA reads TGTGCGGGCGGGGGGACCACCGGGGAGCTGTTTTTT. It encodes CAGGGTTGELFF.

This CDR3 reads CASSLADRDNQPQHF. The CDR3 DNA sequence: TGTGCCAGCAGCTTAGCAGACAGAGACAATCAGCCCCAGCATTTT. V and J are TRBV7-9 and TRBJ1-5, with D possibly being TRBD1 (5 bases). V was cut by 0 bases and J by 3 bases, with 9 bases left in between. This CDR3 is 15 amino acids long. Per germline, CDR1 SEHNR and CDR2 FQNEAQ (reference sequence).

CDR3 in amino acids: CASSSHEQYF. The CDR3 nucleotides read TGTGCCAGCAGTAGCCACGAGCAGTACTTC. V and J are TRBV27 and TRBJ2-7; D is ambiguous. CDR3 length equals 10 residues. Germline V gene sequence: CDR1 MNHEY, CDR2 SMNVEV (reference sequence). Trimming pared 5 bases from V and 5 bases from J, leaving 4 bases between.

V gene TRBV6-2 or TRBV6-3 combines with J gene TRBJ1-1; 8 bases line up with TRBD1. V was pared by 0 bases and J by 3 bases, with 6 bases of the junction left unmatched. The V gene's germline CDR1 is MNHEY and CDR2 SVGEGT. The CDR3 loop spans 16 amino acids. The CDR3 DNA sequence: TGTGCCAGCAGTTACTCGTTCGACAGGGGATACACTGAAGCTTTCTTT. It is translated as CASSYSFDRGYTEAFF.

In nucleotides, the CDR3 is TGTGCCACCAGCAGACAGCTTGAGGGACAGGTGGTCGGTCAGCCCCAGCATTTT. Protein: CATSRQLEGQVVGQPQHF. The genes are TRBV15 and TRBJ1-5, with 8 bases identical to TRBD1. V was pared by 2 bases and J by 6 bases, with 15 bases of the junction left unmatched. This CDR3 is built from 18 residues. The V gene's germline CDR1 is LNHNV and CDR2 YYDKDF (reference sequence).

The rearrangement links TRBV11-2 to TRBJ2-5, with 8 bases that match TRBD2. With V trimmed by 1 base and J by 8 bases, 6 bases remained unmatched. Germline V CDR1 and CDR2: SGHAT, FQNNGV. This CDR3 comprises 14 residues. The CDR3 protein is CASSLGGGQGTQYF. The CDR3 coding sequence is TGTGCCAGCAGCTTAGGCGGGGGGCAGGGAACCCAGTACTTC.

The chain is built from TRBV9 and TRBJ1-4, with 7 bases that match TRBD1. The germline V gene encodes CDR1 SGDLS and CDR2 YYNGEE. Unmatched junction bases numbered 6, after V lost 1 base and J lost 6 bases. The CDR3 runs to 15 residues. CDR3 loop: CASSVNAGGYEKLFF. In DNA form, the CDR3 reads TGTGCCAGCAGCGTAAACGCAGGGGGATATGAAAAACTGTTTTTT.

The rearrangement links TRBV2 to TRBJ1-2; D call uncertain. The CDR3 extends over 14 amino acids. The ends were cut back, 3 bases at V and 12 bases at J, with 20 bases in the middle. Germline V lookup: CDR1 SNHLY, CDR2 FYNNEI. For the CDR3, the DNA is TGTGCCAGCAGTGATGAGTACACCGCCGGGGAGGACACCTTC. It is translated as CASSDEYTAGEDTF.